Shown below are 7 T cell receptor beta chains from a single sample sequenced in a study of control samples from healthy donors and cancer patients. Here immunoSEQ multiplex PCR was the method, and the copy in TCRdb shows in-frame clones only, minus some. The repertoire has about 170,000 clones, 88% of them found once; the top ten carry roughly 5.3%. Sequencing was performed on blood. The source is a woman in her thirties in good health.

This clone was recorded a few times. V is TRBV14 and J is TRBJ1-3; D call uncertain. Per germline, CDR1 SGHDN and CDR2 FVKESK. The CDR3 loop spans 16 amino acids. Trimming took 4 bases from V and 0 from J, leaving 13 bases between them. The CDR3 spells CASSPLGPASGNTIYF. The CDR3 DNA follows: TGTGCCAGCAGCCCATTAGGACCGGCCTCTGGAAACACCATATATTTT.

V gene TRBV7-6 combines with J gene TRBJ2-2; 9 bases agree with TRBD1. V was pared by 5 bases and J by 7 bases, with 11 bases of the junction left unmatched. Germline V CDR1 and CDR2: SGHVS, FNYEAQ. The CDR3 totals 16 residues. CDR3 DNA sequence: TGTGCCAGCAGCCATAAATCGGGACAGGGTGGCGGGGAGCTGTTTTTT. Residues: CASSHKSGQGGGELFF.

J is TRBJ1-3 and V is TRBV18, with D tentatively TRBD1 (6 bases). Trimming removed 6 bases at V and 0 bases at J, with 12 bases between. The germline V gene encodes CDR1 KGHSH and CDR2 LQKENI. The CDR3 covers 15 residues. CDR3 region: CASSHGQSSGNTIYF. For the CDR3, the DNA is TGTGCCAGCTCTCACGGACAGAGCTCTGGAAACACCATATATTTT.

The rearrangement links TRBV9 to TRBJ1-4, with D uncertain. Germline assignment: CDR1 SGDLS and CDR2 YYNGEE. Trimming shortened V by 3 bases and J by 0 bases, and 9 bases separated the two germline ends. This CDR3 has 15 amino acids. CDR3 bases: TGTGCCAGCAGCGCCTCATCTCCAACTAATGAAAAACTGTTTTTT. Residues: CASSASSPTNEKLFF.

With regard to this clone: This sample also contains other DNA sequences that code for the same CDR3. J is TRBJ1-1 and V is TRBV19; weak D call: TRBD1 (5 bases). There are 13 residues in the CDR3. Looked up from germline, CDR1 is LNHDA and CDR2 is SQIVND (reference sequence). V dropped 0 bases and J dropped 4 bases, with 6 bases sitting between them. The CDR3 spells CASSIDGGTEAFF. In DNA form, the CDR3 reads TGTGCCAGTAGTATAGACGGGGGCACTGAAGCTTTCTTT.

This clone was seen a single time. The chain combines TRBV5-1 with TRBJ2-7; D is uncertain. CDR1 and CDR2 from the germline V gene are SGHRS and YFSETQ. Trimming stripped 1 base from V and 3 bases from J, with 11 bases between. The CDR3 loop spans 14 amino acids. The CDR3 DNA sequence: TGCGCCAGCAGCTTGTCGGGCGGTCTCTACGAGCAGTACTTC. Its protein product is CASSLSGGLYEQYF.

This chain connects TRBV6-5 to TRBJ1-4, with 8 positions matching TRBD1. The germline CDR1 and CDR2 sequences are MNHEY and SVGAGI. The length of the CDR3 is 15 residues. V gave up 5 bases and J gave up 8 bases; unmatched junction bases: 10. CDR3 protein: CASSPPGQVDEKLFF. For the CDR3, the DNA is TGTGCCAGCAGTCCTCCGGGACAGGTAGACGAAAAACTGTTTTTT.